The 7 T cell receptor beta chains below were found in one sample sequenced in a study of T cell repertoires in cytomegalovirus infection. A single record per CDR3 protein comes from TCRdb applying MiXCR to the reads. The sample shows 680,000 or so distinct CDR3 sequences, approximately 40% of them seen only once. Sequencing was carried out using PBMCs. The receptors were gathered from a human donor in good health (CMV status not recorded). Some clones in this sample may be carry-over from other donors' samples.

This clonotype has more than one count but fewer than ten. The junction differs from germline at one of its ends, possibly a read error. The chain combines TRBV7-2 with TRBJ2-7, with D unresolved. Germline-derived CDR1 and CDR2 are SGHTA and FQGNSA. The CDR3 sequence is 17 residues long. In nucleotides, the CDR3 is TGTGTCAGCAGCTTGCTTTTGACTGGGCCCACATCCTACGAGCAGTACTTC. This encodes CVSSLLLTGPTSYEQYF.

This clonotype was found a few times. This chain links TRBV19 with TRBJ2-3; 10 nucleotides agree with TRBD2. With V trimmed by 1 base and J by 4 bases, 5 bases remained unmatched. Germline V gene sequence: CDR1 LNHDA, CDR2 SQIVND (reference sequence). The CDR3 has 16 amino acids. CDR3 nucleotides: TGTGCCAGTAGTATAGCACTAGCGGGATTTTCAGATACGCAGTATTTT. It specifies CASSIALAGFSDTQYF.

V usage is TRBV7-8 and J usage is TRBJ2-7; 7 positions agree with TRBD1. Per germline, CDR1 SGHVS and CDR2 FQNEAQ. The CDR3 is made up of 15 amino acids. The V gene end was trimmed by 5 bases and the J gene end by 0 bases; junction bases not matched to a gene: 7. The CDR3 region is CASSEYRGFSYEQYF. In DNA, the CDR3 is TGTGCCAGCAGCGAGTACAGGGGATTCTCCTACGAGCAGTACTTC.

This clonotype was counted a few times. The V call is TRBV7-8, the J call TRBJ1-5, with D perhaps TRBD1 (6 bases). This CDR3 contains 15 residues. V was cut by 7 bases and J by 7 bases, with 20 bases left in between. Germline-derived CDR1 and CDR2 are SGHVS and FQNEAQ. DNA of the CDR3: TGTGCCAGCACCCTGAAGACAGGCGGGAGCCAGCCCCAGCATTTT. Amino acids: CASTLKTGGSQPQHF.

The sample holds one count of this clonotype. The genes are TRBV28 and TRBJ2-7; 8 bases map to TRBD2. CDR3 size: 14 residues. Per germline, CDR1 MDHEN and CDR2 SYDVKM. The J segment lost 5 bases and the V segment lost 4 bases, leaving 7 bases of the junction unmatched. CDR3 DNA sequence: TGTGCCAGCAGTTCCCTAACTAGCGGCCACGAGCAGTACTTC. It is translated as CASSSLTSGHEQYF.

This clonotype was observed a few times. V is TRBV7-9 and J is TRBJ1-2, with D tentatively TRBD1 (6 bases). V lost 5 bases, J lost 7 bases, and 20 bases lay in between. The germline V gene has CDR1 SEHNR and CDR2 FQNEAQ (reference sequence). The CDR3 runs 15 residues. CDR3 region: CASSDGAGARSGYTF. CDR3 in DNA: TGTGCCAGCAGCGACGGGGCGGGGGCGCGGAGTGGCTACACCTTC.

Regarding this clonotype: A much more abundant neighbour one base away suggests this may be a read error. For the CDR3, the DNA is TGTGCCAGCAGCCGCCACCGGGACAGGGCAACAGAGAAGTACTTC. It specifies CASSRHRDRATEKYF. This chain joins TRBV7-2 and TRBJ2-7; 9 nucleotides align to TRBD1. Germline lookup yields CDR1 SGHTA and CDR2 FQGNSA. Germline trimming cut 5 bases from V and 11 bases from J; bases unmatched to any gene: 16. The CDR3 is 15 residues long. The full variable domain, with the rest looked up from reference TRBV7-2 and TRBJ2-7, is GAGVSQSPSNKVTEKGKDVELRCDPISGHTALYWYRQSLGQGLEFLIYFQGNSAPDKSGLPSDRFSAERTGGSVSTLTIQRTQQEDSAVYLCASSRHRDRATEKYFGPGTRLTVT.